Below, 20 T cell receptor beta chains from the same sample are listed, as sequenced in a study of blood T cell repertoires in COVID-19. Produced via immunoSEQ multiplex PCR; TCRdb's table is partial and in-frame only. The profile shows some 200,000 clones, approximately 85% of them singletons. Specimen: peripheral blood. These receptors were obtained from a woman between 65 and 79 years old with COVID-19, enrolled during active disease.

The chain uses TRBV7-2 and TRBJ1-1, with 7 bases matching TRBD1. The CDR3 covers 14 residues. V lost 3 bases to trimming and J lost 5 bases; unmatched junction nucleotides: 6. CDR1 is SGHTA, CDR2 FQGNSA, per germline. The CDR3 DNA reads as TGTGCCAGCAGCTTCCACCCAGGGGGGACTGAAGCTTTCTTT. Protein product: CASSFHPGGTEAFF.

The sample holds a few counts of this clone. The chain has TRBV19 and TRBJ1-2; 7 bases map to TRBD1. The V segment lost 3 bases and the J segment 2 bases; nucleotides outside the gene matches: 6. Germline assignment: CDR1 LNHDA and CDR2 SQIVND (reference sequence). This CDR3 spans 15 amino acids. The CDR3 DNA reads TGTGCCAGTAGTATCCCGACAGGGCTGAACTATGGCTACACCTTC. Encoded protein: CASSIPTGLNYGYTF. Supplemented by reference TRBV19 and TRBJ1-2, the full variable domain reads DGGITQSPKYLFRKEGQNVTLSCEQNLNHDAMYWYRQDPGQGLRLIYYSQIVNDFQKGDIAEGYSVSREKKESFPLTVTSAQKNPTAFYLCASSIPTGLNYGYTFGSGTRLTVV.

The CDR3 DNA sequence: TGCGCCAGCAGCTCACCCAGGATGTCAAACACTGAAGCTTTCTTT. Protein sequence: CASSSPRMSNTEAFF. The chain combines TRBV5-1 with TRBJ1-1; D not certain. From germline, CDR1 is SGHRS and CDR2 YFSETQ. This CDR3 contains 15 residues. Trimming pared 3 bases from V and 2 bases from J, leaving 14 bases between.

The sample holds a few counts of this clone. The V call is TRBV6-6, the J call TRBJ2-5; TRBD2 matches 10 bases. The CDR3 loop spans 15 amino acids. From germline, CDR1 is MNHNY and CDR2 SVGAGI (reference sequence). Trimming took 2 bases from V and 1 from J; bases not matched to a gene: 1. In nucleotides, the CDR3 is TGTGCCAGCAGTTACGCTAGCGGGGGCCAAGAGACCCAGTACTTC. Its translation is CASSYASGGQETQYF.

Only one count was recorded for this clone. The chain uses TRBV6-5 and TRBJ2-2; 10 bases are a match to TRBD1. The germline gives CDR1 MNHEY, CDR2 SVGAGI. V was pared by 7 bases and J by 5 bases, with 7 bases of the junction left unmatched. The CDR3 totals 15 residues. DNA of the CDR3: TGTGCCAGCAAAAGACAGGGGGCGCGAACCGGGGAGCTGTTTTTT. It translates to CASKRQGARTGELFF.

The count of this clone is one. V usage is TRBV3-1 (or the pseudogene TRBV3-2) and J usage is TRBJ2-4; a possible D gene is TRBD2 (6 bases). Germline CDR1 LGHDT, CDR2 YNNKEL (reference sequence). V lost 1 base and J 10 bases, leaving 11 bases between the germline ends. The CDR3 contains 13 residues. The CDR3 DNA follows: TGTGCCAGCAGCCAAGCTGGGACTCCTATTCAGTACTTC. Its protein product is CASSQAGTPIQYF.

CDR3: CASSLVAGGFNEQFF. The CDR3 nucleotides are TGTGCCAGCAGCTTAGTAGCGGGGGGGTTCAATGAGCAGTTCTTC. The chain has TRBV11-3 and TRBJ2-1; 11 nucleotides line up with TRBD2. Germline values: CDR1 SGHNT, CDR2 YENEEA. The junction had 2 bases not matched to a gene; V was cut back by 1 base and J by 6 bases. The CDR3 loop spans 15 amino acids.

The rearrangement uses TRBV15 and TRBJ1-2, with TRBD1 identical over 9 bases. The germline V gene has CDR1 LNHNV and CDR2 YYDKDF (reference sequence). CDR3 length equals 15 residues. V lost 3 bases and J lost 4; bases outside the gene matches: 6. The CDR3 bases are TGTGCCACCAGCAGGACGACAGGGGGAGCCTATGGCTACACCTTC. It translates to CATSRTTGGAYGYTF.

V and J are TRBV5-6 and TRBJ2-7; TRBD1 matches at 7 bases. CDR3 length equals 14 residues. J was trimmed by 2 bases and V by 0 bases; bases with no gene match: 2. The germline V gene encodes CDR1 SGHDT and CDR2 YYEEEE. Here the CDR3 reads CASSLAGTAYEQYF. CDR3 sequence (DNA): TGTGCCAGCAGCTTGGCCGGGACAGCCTACGAGCAGTACTTC. The full variable domain, its missing parts supplied by reference TRBV5-6 and TRBJ2-7, is DAGVTQSPTHLIKTRGQQVTLRCSPKSGHDTVSWYQQALGQGPQFIFQYYEEEERQRGNFPDRFSGHQFPNYSSELNVNALLLGDSALYLCASSLAGTAYEQYFGPGTRLTVT.

There are a few counts of this clone. The chain couples TRBV7-9 to TRBJ1-4, with 7 bases matching TRBD1. Losses at the gene ends were 0 bases for V and 6 bases for J; bases not matched to a gene: 4. Germline V gives CDR1 SEHNR, CDR2 FQNEAQ (reference sequence). The CDR3 has 15 amino acids. The CDR3 DNA reads as TGTGCCAGCAGCTTAGCAGGGGGCTTGGATGAAAAACTGTTTTTT. Protein product: CASSLAGGLDEKLFF.

The chain's CDR3 is CATSRDLSAGLRNYGYTF. Here the CDR3 DNA reads TGTGCCACCAGCAGAGATCTGAGCGCAGGACTGCGTAACTATGGCTACACCTTC. The rearrangement links TRBV15 to TRBJ1-2; D is uncertain. The germline gives CDR1 LNHNV, CDR2 YYDKDF (reference sequence). There are 18 residues in the CDR3. The V end lost 0 bases, the J end lost 1 base, and 18 bases lay between the germline ends.

The count of this clone is one. The chain uses TRBV2 and TRBJ2-7, with D possibly being TRBD2 (6 bases). The CDR3 runs 14 residues. The V gene lost 1 base and the J gene lost 4 bases, with 11 bases spanning the gap. CDR1 is SNHLY, CDR2 FYNNEI, per germline. CDR3 DNA: TGTGCCAGCAGTGAAGTGGGCGGGGTATACGAGCAGTACTTC. It codes for CASSEVGGVYEQYF.

This rearrangement joins TRBV19 to TRBJ1-5; D perhaps matches TRBD1 (6 bases). This CDR3 has 15 amino acids. V shed 8 bases and J shed 6 bases, with 20 bases lying between them. Germline assignment: CDR1 LNHDA and CDR2 SQIVND (reference sequence). The CDR3: CASPKVGGRVQPQHF. CDR3 nucleotides: TGTGCCAGTCCCAAAGTGGGGGGGCGCGTTCAGCCCCAGCATTTT.

The gene calls are TRBV9 and TRBJ1-4, with a tentative D call TRBD1 (5 bases). Germline CDR1 reads SGDLS; CDR2 reads YYNGEE. The CDR3 runs 13 residues. V shed 0 bases and J shed 5 bases, with 5 bases lying between them. CDR3 nucleotide sequence: TGTGCCAGCAGCGTAGCAGGGAATGAAAAACTGTTTTTT. Protein sequence: CASSVAGNEKLFF.

The V gene is TRBV7-2, the J gene TRBJ2-7; 10 positions agree with TRBD2. Germline CDR1 is SGHTA and CDR2 is FQGNSA. The V gene end was trimmed by 3 bases and the J gene end by 0 bases; junction bases not matched to a gene: 5. CDR3 length equals 16 residues. Here the CDR3 DNA reads TGTGCCAGCAGCTTTTTTGGGACTAGCGTCTCCTACGAGCAGTACTTC. It translates to CASSFFGTSVSYEQYF. Variable domain in full (rest from reference TRBV7-2 and TRBJ2-7): GAGVSQSPSNKVTEKGKDVELRCDPISGHTALYWYRQSLGQGLEFLIYFQGNSAPDKSGLPSDRFSAERTGGSVSTLTIQRTQQEDSAVYLCASSFFGTSVSYEQYFGPGTRLTVT.

The chain carries TRBV7-9 and TRBJ1-2; no clear D gene. CDR3 length: 15 amino acids. Germline CDR1 and CDR2: SEHNR and FQNEAQ (reference sequence). Trimming left V 8 bases short and J 2 bases short, with 18 bases between. This CDR3 reads CASPTLWELNYGYTF. The CDR3 nucleotides read TGTGCCAGCCCCACCCTCTGGGAGCTAAACTATGGCTACACCTTC.

The V and J genes are TRBV19 and TRBJ1-4; unclear D gene. Per the germline V gene, CDR1 is LNHDA and CDR2 is SQIVND (reference sequence). This CDR3 comprises 14 residues. Deletions cut 8 bases from V and 3 bases from J, with 13 bases between. As DNA, the CDR3 is TGTGCCAGTCGGAGGGTTCAGGCTAATGAAAAACTGTTTTTT. Translated: CASRRVQANEKLFF.

The CDR3 DNA reads TGTGCCAGCGGCACTCCTCCAGGGGCAGTAACCGGGGAGCTGTTTTTT. This codes for CASGTPPGAVTGELFF. V gene TRBV3-1 (or the pseudogene TRBV3-2) combines with J gene TRBJ2-2, with D perhaps TRBD1 (6 bases). V was pared by 8 bases and J by 5 bases, with 21 bases between. The CDR3 spans 16 residues. CDR1 and CDR2 (germline): LGHDT, YNNKEL (reference sequence).

The rearrangement links TRBV11-3 to TRBJ2-7; no reliable D call. V lost 0 bases and J 5 bases, leaving 5 bases between the germline ends. The CDR3 loop spans 12 amino acids. CDR1 and CDR2 (germline): SGHNT, YENEEA. The DNA of the CDR3 is TGTGCCAGCAGCTTAGATCGCGACGAGCAGTACTTC. Translating gives CASSLDRDEQYF.

The chain has TRBV5-6 and TRBJ1-5, with D maybe TRBD1 (6 bases). The germline V gene encodes CDR1 SGHDT and CDR2 YYEEEE. The CDR3 covers 16 residues. V was cut by 1 base and J by 0 bases, with 11 bases left in between. DNA for the CDR3: TGTGCCAGCAGCTTGCGGACAGTTTATAGCAATCAGCCCCAGCATTTT. It translates to CASSLRTVYSNQPQHF. The full variable domain, completed using reference TRBV5-6 and TRBJ1-5, is DAGVTQSPTHLIKTRGQQVTLRCSPKSGHDTVSWYQQALGQGPQFIFQYYEEEERQRGNFPDRFSGHQFPNYSSELNVNALLLGDSALYLCASSLRTVYSNQPQHFGDGTRLSIL.